This TCR beta chain originates from a study of cytomegalovirus exposure and HLA in healthy donors. Study conclusions and caveats: A highly shared variant cluster was judged a likely technical artifact.

Trimming took 1 base from V and 4 from J, leaving 11 bases between them. The CDR3 consists of 15 residues. CDR1 and CDR2 from the germline V gene are MNHNS and SASEGT. In the case of this clone: The antigen is unknown.

Those who donated were healthy bone marrow donors. At collection, donors were nominally healthy, but unrecorded immune exposures were probable. The study ran its PCR with 60 Vbeta and 13 Jbeta primers. Original processing notes: Unique TCR beta chains numbered about 72 million in a later analysis, with around 12 million shared. TCRdb's table, derived via immunoSEQ multiplex PCR, lists solely in-frame clones and lacks some. D and trimming were read from the DNA, whereas the V and J calls and clone size are those reported in that table. The repertoire consists of 100,000 to 150,000 clones, with roughly 80% occurring once and the leading ten covering approximately 1.1%.

The receptor comes from a boy aged 10-17 years in good health and CMV-seronegative. V is TRBV6-1 and J is TRBJ1-3; D unclear. Sequencing input: PBMCs. The CDR3 loop is CASSEGEGAGNTIYF. DNA of the CDR3: TGTGCCAGCAGTGAAGGGGAGGGTGCAGGAAACACCATATATTTT.